This T cell receptor (beta chain) was captured in a study of blood T cell repertoires in COVID-19. Whole-study context: Samples came from the United States, Italy and Spain, spanning acute and convalescent COVID-19. T cells, B-cell-depleted T cells, or PBMCs supplied cDNA or gDNA.

In the original analysis: Amplification from reference gene primers served as the basis for estimated nucleated cell counts. Repertoires were generated with immunoSEQ multiplex PCR, while TCRdb's copy carries only in-frame clones and drops some. The V and J calls and clone size are taken from that table; D and trimming were inferred from the DNA. The sample has under 300,000 clones, around three quarters seen once. In germline, CDR1 is SGHAT, CDR2 FQDESV (reference sequence). Trimming at V came to 5 bases and at J to 3 bases, leaving 8 bases not matched to a gene. The CDR3 spans 15 residues. Sequencing input: peripheral blood. The clonotype originates from an elderly woman with acute or convalescent COVID-19. The rearrangement joins TRBV11-1 to TRBJ2-7, with 9 nucleotides matching TRBD1. In nucleotides, the CDR3 is TGTGCCAGCAGCACTCAGACAGGGGGTCTCTACGAGCAGTACTTC. This encodes CASSTQTGGLYEQYF.